These 26 T cell receptor beta chains were all obtained from the same sample, sequenced in a study of cytomegalovirus exposure and HLA in healthy donors. Repertoires were generated with immunoSEQ multiplex PCR, while TCRdb's copy carries only in-frame clones and drops some. The table shows 140,000 or so clones, with roughly 92% occurring only once. The sequenced material came from PBMCs. The receptors here all came from a man aged 18 to 29 in good health and CMV-seronegative.

V and J are TRBV9 and TRBJ2-3, with 10 nucleotides matching TRBD2. The V and J ends lost 0 bases and 4 bases, in that order; junction bases with no gene match: 11. In germline, CDR1 is SGDLS, CDR2 YYNGEE. CDR3 length: 18 amino acids. CDR3 bases: TGTGCCAGCAGCGTAGGATCCCTCAGCGGGAGGGGATCAGATACGCAGTATTTT. This gives the protein CASSVGSLSGRGSDTQYF.

J is TRBJ2-6 and V is TRBV5-1, with 8 bases identical to TRBD2. Per germline, CDR1 SGHRS and CDR2 YFSETQ. This CDR3 contains 15 residues. The J segment lost 2 bases and the V segment lost 4 bases, leaving 2 bases of the junction unmatched. DNA of the CDR3: TGCGCCAGCAGCCGCGGGGGGCCTGGGGCCAACGTCCTGACTTTC. This sequence encodes CASSRGGPGANVLTF. Filled out from reference TRBV5-1 and TRBJ2-6, the complete variable domain reads KAGVTQTPRYLIKTRGQQVTLSCSPISGHRSVSWYQQTPGQGLQFLFEYFSETQRNKGNFPGRFSGRQFSNSRSEMNVSTLELGDSALYLCASSRGGPGANVLTFGAGSRLTVL.

The chain recombines TRBV19 with TRBJ1-1, with 9 bases fitting TRBD1. V shed 9 bases, J shed 0 bases, and the junction held 8 bases outside the gene matches. The CDR3 totals 15 residues. Germline V gene lookup returns CDR1 LNHDA and CDR2 SQIVND (reference sequence). The CDR3 coding sequence is TGTGCCAGCATACCGGACAGGGGTTTGAACACTGAAGCTTTCTTT. It specifies CASIPDRGLNTEAFF.

In its sample, this clone was seen once. The J gene is TRBJ1-1, the V gene TRBV6-6, with D unresolved. Germline V gene lookup returns CDR1 MNHNY and CDR2 SVGAGI (reference sequence). The CDR3 has 13 residues. Deletions cut 7 bases from V and 4 bases from J, with 13 bases between. CDR3 DNA: TGTGCCAGCACATCATCGATGAGCACTGAAGCTTTCTTT. Residues: CASTSSMSTEAFF.

The chain combines TRBV15 with TRBJ1-2, with 8 positions matching TRBD1. The V gene end was trimmed by 4 bases and the J gene end by 0 bases; junction bases not matched to a gene: 4. The CDR3 spans 15 residues. The germline CDR1 and CDR2 sequences are LNHNV and YYDKDF (reference sequence). The CDR3 loop is CATSKQGQANYGYTF. The CDR3 DNA is TGTGCCACCAGCAAACAGGGACAGGCTAACTATGGCTACACCTTC.

V usage is TRBV19 and J usage is TRBJ1-6; D perhaps matches TRBD1 (6 bases). The CDR3 is made up of 14 amino acids. V dropped 5 bases and J dropped 5 bases, with 10 bases sitting between them. CDR1 is LNHDA and CDR2 is SQIVND in the germline V gene (reference sequence). The chain's CDR3 is CASSGDRHNSPLHF. CDR3 sequence (DNA): TGTGCCAGTAGTGGTGACAGGCATAATTCACCCCTCCACTTT.

This clone was observed a handful of times. The V and J genes are TRBV2 and TRBJ2-3; 7 nucleotides match TRBD2. From germline, CDR1 is SNHLY and CDR2 FYNNEI. The CDR3 is 15 residues long. V was clipped by 1 base and J by 0 bases; unmatched bases: 1. The CDR3 is CASSEVRGSTDTQYF. CDR3 DNA: TGTGCCAGCAGTGAAGTGCGGGGGAGCACAGATACGCAGTATTTT.

The chain's CDR3 is CASNRRGEQFF. DNA for the CDR3: TGTGCCAGCAATAGGAGGGGAGAGCAGTTCTTC. The chain has TRBV2 and TRBJ2-1; maybe TRBD2 (6 bases). V was pared by 7 bases and J by 10 bases, with 11 bases between. There are 11 residues in the CDR3. Looked up from germline, CDR1 is SNHLY and CDR2 is FYNNEI.

This clone was seen just once. This chain links TRBV5-1 with TRBJ1-2; possible D gene TRBD1, 5 bases. Germline V gives CDR1 SGHRS, CDR2 YFSETQ. The CDR3 sequence is 17 residues long. Trimming removed 4 bases from V and 4 bases from J, with 23 bases in between. Here the CDR3 reads CASSLSLTWDGAYGYTF. The CDR3, as DNA: TGCGCCAGCAGCCTATCTCTGACCTGGGATGGGGCCTATGGCTACACCTTC.

This chain uses TRBV28 with TRBJ2-1; a weak D match, TRBD2 (6 bases). Germline V CDR1 and CDR2: MDHEN, SYDVKM. This CDR3 spans 17 amino acids. The V end lost 4 bases, the J end lost 8 bases, and 24 bases lay between the germline ends. Here the CDR3 reads CASSSTTSSGAVYEQFF. For the CDR3, the DNA is TGTGCCAGCAGTTCAACTACTAGCAGCGGAGCTGTATATGAGCAGTTCTTC.

V and J are TRBV7-9 and TRBJ2-1, with D perhaps matching TRBD1 (5 bases). CDR1 is SEHNR and CDR2 is FQNEAQ in the germline V gene (reference sequence). The CDR3 contains 15 residues. Trimming took 3 bases from V and 5 from J, leaving 14 bases between them. CDR3: CASSFDRSFHNEQFF. The CDR3 region has the DNA TGTGCCAGCAGCTTCGACAGATCTTTTCACAATGAGCAGTTCTTC. The full variable domain, rest sourced from reference TRBV7-9 and TRBJ2-1, is DTGVSQNPRHKITKRGQNVTFRCDPISEHNRLYWYRQTLGQGPEFLTYFQNEAQLEKSRLLSDRFSAERPKGSFSTLEIQRTEQGDSAMYLCASSFDRSFHNEQFFGPGTRLTVL.

DNA for the CDR3: TGTGCCAGCAGCCCGGACCCGACAGGGACTCTCTCCTACGAGCAGTACGTC. It translates to CASSPDPTGTLSYEQYV. The chain joins TRBV7-2 to TRBJ2-7; TRBD1 is a possible D gene (7 bases). V shed 5 bases and J shed 0 bases, with 20 bases lying between them. The CDR3 consists of 17 residues. Germline CDR1 reads SGHTA; CDR2 reads FQGNSA.

The chain carries TRBV9 and TRBJ2-5; 9 bases are a match to TRBD1. The junction had 12 bases not matched to a gene; V was cut back by 1 base and J by 5 bases. This CDR3 spans 17 amino acids. Germline CDR1 SGDLS, CDR2 YYNGEE. The CDR3 reads CASSVPTVTGGEETQYF. The CDR3 DNA reads TGTGCCAGCAGCGTACCTACGGTGACAGGGGGTGAGGAGACCCAGTACTTC. Based on the CDR3 plus reference TRBV9 and TRBJ2-5, the full variable domain is DSGVTQTPKHLITATGQRVTLRCSPRSGDLSVYWYQQSLDQGLQFLIQYYNGEERAKGNILERFSAQQFPDLHSELNLSSLELGDSALYFCASSVPTVTGGEETQYFGPGTRLLVL.

A remark on this clone: The junction differs from germline at one of its ends, possibly a read error. The V and J genes are TRBV7-9 and TRBJ2-3; tentatively, D is TRBD1 (6 bases). This CDR3 region has 13 residues. Germline CDR1 and CDR2: SEHNR and FQNEAQ (reference sequence). The CDR3 sequence is CASSLGRTATQYF. DNA for the CDR3: TGTGCCAGCAGCTTAGGTAGGACAGCTACGCAGTATTTT. The full variable domain, with the rest looked up from reference TRBV7-9 and TRBJ2-3, is DTGVSQNPRHKITKRGQNVTFRCDPISEHNRLYWYRQTLGQGPEFLTYFQNEAQLEKSRLLSDRFSAERPKGSFSTLEIQRTEQGDSAMYLCASSLGRTATQYFGPGTRLTVL.

The chain combines TRBV7-3 with TRBJ2-3; D remains ambiguous. The length of the CDR3 is 13 residues. Deletions cut 6 bases from V and 0 bases from J, with 7 bases between. The germline gives CDR1 SGHTA, CDR2 FQGTGA. The CDR3 coding sequence is TGTGCCAGCAGGGGCACTAGCACAGATACGCAGTATTTT. This codes for CASRGTSTDTQYF. Looking up the rest from reference TRBV7-3 and TRBJ2-3 gives the full variable domain: GAGVSQTPSNKVTEKGKYVELRCDPISGHTALYWYRQSLGQGPEFLIYFQGTGAADDSGLPNDRFFAVRPEGSVSTLKIQRTERGDSAVYLCASRGTSTDTQYFGPGTRLTVL.

The rearrangement joins TRBV5-1 to TRBJ1-4, with TRBD1 identical over 8 bases. The CDR3 has 16 amino acids. V was pared by 0 bases and J by 8 bases, with 9 bases of the junction left unmatched. Germline CDR1 is SGHRS and CDR2 is YFSETQ. CDR3 residues: CASSLASGGPGEKLFF. The CDR3 DNA is TGCGCCAGCAGCTTGGCCTCAGGGGGCCCTGGGGAAAAACTGTTTTTT.

V gene TRBV19 combines with J gene TRBJ2-3, with D uncertain. There are 14 residues in the CDR3. Trimming took off 8 bases at V and 0 bases at J, with 12 bases between the two ends. Germline values: CDR1 LNHDA, CDR2 SQIVND (reference sequence). The CDR3 coding sequence is TGTGCCAGTGGCATGGCACCTAGCACAGATACGCAGTATTTT. It is translated as CASGMAPSTDTQYF.

The rearrangement joins TRBV19 to TRBJ2-7; 7 positions match TRBD1. The CDR3 covers 13 residues. Germline V CDR1 and CDR2: LNHDA, SQIVND (reference sequence). Trimming cost V 5 bases and J 4 bases; bases outside gene matches: 5. The CDR3 DNA is TGTGCCAGTAGTCAGGGACAGTCTTACGAGCAGTACTTC. Translating gives CASSQGQSYEQYF.

J is TRBJ2-3 and V is TRBV15, with 16 bases aligning to TRBD2. Losses at the gene ends were 1 base for V and 6 bases for J; bases not matched to a gene: 7. The CDR3 spans 18 residues. The germline V gene encodes CDR1 LNHNV and CDR2 YYDKDF (reference sequence). The CDR3 DNA reads TGTGCCACCAGCAGAGGGGGACTAGCGGGGGGGCCACAGGATACGCAGTATTTT. Its protein product is CATSRGGLAGGPQDTQYF.

The chain joins TRBV15 to TRBJ2-1; 14 bases are a match to TRBD2. Losses at the gene ends were 5 bases for V and 2 bases for J; bases not matched to a gene: 8. Germline V lookup: CDR1 LNHNV, CDR2 YYDKDF (reference sequence). The CDR3 is 18 amino acids. CDR3 region: CATSGGTSGRGPYNEQFF. As DNA, the CDR3 is TGTGCCACCAGCGGCGGGACTAGCGGGAGAGGTCCCTACAATGAGCAGTTCTTC.

This clone has more than one count but fewer than ten. V is TRBV10-3 and J is TRBJ1-6; D is perhaps TRBD1 (6 bases). Germline V CDR1 and CDR2: ENHRY, SYGVKD. The CDR3 runs to 14 residues. The V gene lost 4 bases and the J gene lost 6 bases, with 10 bases spanning the gap. The CDR3 nucleotides read TGTGCCATCAGTGGAACAGGGAGTAATTCACCCCTCCACTTT. This translates into CAISGTGSNSPLHF.

V is TRBV27 and J is TRBJ1-5; 10 bases are shared with TRBD1. The CDR3 extends over 17 amino acids. Germline V gene lookup returns CDR1 MNHEY and CDR2 SMNVEV (reference sequence). Losses at the gene ends were 6 bases for V and 2 bases for J; bases not matched to a gene: 10. The CDR3: CASSPGTGVYGNQPQHF. CDR3 sequence (DNA): TGTGCCAGCAGCCCCGGGACAGGGGTGTACGGCAATCAGCCCCAGCATTTT.

The chain links TRBV7-9 to TRBJ2-3, with unresolved D. From germline, CDR1 is SEHNR and CDR2 FQNEAQ (reference sequence). This CDR3 is built from 12 residues. V was pared by 5 bases and J by 3 bases, with 6 bases between. CDR3 amino acids: CASSPGTDTQYF. The CDR3 DNA reads as TGTGCCAGCAGCCCCGGGACAGATACGCAGTATTTT. Complete variable domain (other parts from reference TRBV7-9 and TRBJ2-3): DTGVSQNPRHKITKRGQNVTFRCDPISEHNRLYWYRQTLGQGPEFLTYFQNEAQLEKSRLLSDRFSAERPKGSFSTLEIQRTEQGDSAMYLCASSPGTDTQYFGPGTRLTVL.

This clone turned up a few times. The rearrangement links TRBV7-9 to TRBJ2-2, with 7 bases lining up with TRBD1. Trimming removed 3 bases from V and 4 bases from J; junction bases left unmatched: 2. The CDR3 covers 14 residues. Germline values: CDR1 SEHNR, CDR2 FQNEAQ (reference sequence). Here the CDR3 DNA reads TGTGCCAGCAGCTTGACAGGGCTCACCGGGGAGCTGTTTTTT. This gives the protein CASSLTGLTGELFF. The whole variable domain, filled in from reference TRBV7-9 and TRBJ2-2, reads DTGVSQNPRHKITKRGQNVTFRCDPISEHNRLYWYRQTLGQGPEFLTYFQNEAQLEKSRLLSDRFSAERPKGSFSTLEIQRTEQGDSAMYLCASSLTGLTGELFFGEGSRLTVL.

The chain employs TRBV7-3 and TRBJ2-1, with a possible D match to TRBD2 (7 bases). The CDR3 sequence is 15 residues long. V was pared by 3 bases and J by 2 bases, with 11 bases between. Germline assignment: CDR1 SGHTA and CDR2 FQGTGA. The CDR3: CASSFAGAAYNEQFF. The DNA of the CDR3 is TGTGCCAGCAGCTTTGCGGGGGCTGCCTACAATGAGCAGTTCTTC.

The chain links TRBV6-1 to TRBJ2-7, with 9 nucleotides matching TRBD2. CDR3 length: 16 residues. V shed 2 bases and J 1 base; nucleotides not matched to a gene: 6. CDR1 MNHNS and CDR2 SASEGT come from the germline V gene. CDR3 sequence reads: CASSEIGAGGSYEQYV. The CDR3 DNA reads as TGTGCCAGCAGTGAAATAGGAGCGGGAGGATCCTACGAGCAGTACGTC.